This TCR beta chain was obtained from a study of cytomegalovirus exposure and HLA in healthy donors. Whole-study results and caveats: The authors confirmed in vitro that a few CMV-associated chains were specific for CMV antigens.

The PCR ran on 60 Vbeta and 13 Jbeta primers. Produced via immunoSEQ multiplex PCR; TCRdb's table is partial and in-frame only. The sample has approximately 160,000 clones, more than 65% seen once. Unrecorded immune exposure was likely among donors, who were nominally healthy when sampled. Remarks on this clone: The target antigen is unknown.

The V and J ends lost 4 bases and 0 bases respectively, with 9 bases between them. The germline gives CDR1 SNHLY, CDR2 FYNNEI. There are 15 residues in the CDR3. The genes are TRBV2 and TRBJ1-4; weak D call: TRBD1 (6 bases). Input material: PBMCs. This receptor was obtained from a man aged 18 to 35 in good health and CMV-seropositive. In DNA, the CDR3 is TGTGCCAGCAGTGGGGACACTTCAACTAATGAAAAACTGTTTTTT. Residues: CASSGDTSTNEKLFF.